These T cell receptor beta chains were read from a single sample in a study of blood T cell repertoires in COVID-19. Generated by immunoSEQ multiplex PCR, the TCRdb table keeps only in-frame clones and is missing some. The repertoire holds some 270,000 clones, with about 91% as singletons. The sample consisted of peripheral blood. These TCRs come from a woman aged 35 to 49 who had recovered from COVID-19. CDR3s include the opening cysteine and the closing phenylalanine or tryptophan. D genes are given only for firm matches. Clone size is shown for a subset of rows, as once, few, many or a class of expanded clone.

clone_size: few; d_call: TRBD1; v_call: TRBV14; j_call: TRBJ1-1; cdr3_length: 13; cdr3_nt: TGTGCCAGCAGCGGACAGGGACGAACTGAAGCTTTCTTT; cdr3_aa: CASSGQGRTEAFF
clone_size: .; d_call: TRBD2; v_call: TRBV11-2; j_call: TRBJ2-3; cdr3_length: 14; cdr3_nt: TGTGCCAGCAGCTTGACTAGCGGGAGGGATACGCAGTATTTT; cdr3_aa: CASSLTSGRDTQYF
clone_size: once; d_call: .; v_call: TRBV7-9; j_call: TRBJ2-7; cdr3_length: 14; cdr3_nt: TGTGCCAGCAGCTTACCGCCAGGGAAGAACGAGCAGTACTTC; cdr3_aa: CASSLPPGKNEQYF
clone_size: once; d_call: .; v_call: TRBV18; j_call: TRBJ2-1; cdr3_length: 14; cdr3_nt: TGTGCCAGCTCACCGACAGGCTCCTACAATGAGCAGTTCTTC; cdr3_aa: CASSPTGSYNEQFF
clone_size: .; d_call: .; v_call: TRBV7-2; j_call: TRBJ1-2; cdr3_length: 14; cdr3_nt: TGTGCCAGCAGCTTTGGGACAACTAACTATGGCTACACCTTC; cdr3_aa: CASSFGTTNYGYTF
clone_size: .; d_call: .; v_call: TRBV6-1; j_call: TRBJ2-7; cdr3_length: 17; cdr3_nt: TGTGCCAGCAGTGAAATCTTGGGAGGTGCCTCCTTCTACGAGCAGTACTTC; cdr3_aa: CASSEILGGASFYEQYF
clone_size: .; d_call: TRBD1; v_call: TRBV6-6; j_call: TRBJ2-2; cdr3_length: 16; cdr3_nt: TGTGCCAGCAGTACCAGGGGGCCGGTATCCACCGGGGAGCTGTTTTTT; cdr3_aa: CASSTRGPVSTGELFF
clone_size: .; d_call: .; v_call: TRBV11-3; j_call: TRBJ1-5; cdr3_length: 17; cdr3_nt: TGTGCCAGCAGTTTCTTCCTCAGGGAATCCTTCAATCAGCCCCAGCATTTT; cdr3_aa: CASSFFLRESFNQPQHF
clone_size: .; d_call: TRBD1; v_call: TRBV14; j_call: TRBJ2-7; cdr3_length: 11; cdr3_nt: TGTGCCAGCAGCCGGCAGGGGGATGTGTACTTC; cdr3_aa: CASSRQGDVYF
clone_size: .; d_call: .; v_call: TRBV9; j_call: TRBJ1-6; cdr3_length: 15; cdr3_nt: TGTGCCAGCAGGGTTAGGGAGGATGGGAGCTCACCCCTCCACTTT; cdr3_aa: CASRVREDGSSPLHF
clone_size: .; d_call: .; v_call: TRBV7-9; j_call: TRBJ1-2; cdr3_length: 14; cdr3_nt: TGTGCCAGCAGCTTAGCGGGGGGTTTCGGTGGCTACACCTTC; cdr3_aa: CASSLAGGFGGYTF
clone_size: .; d_call: TRBD1; v_call: TRBV3-1/TRBV3-2; j_call: TRBJ1-2; cdr3_length: 16; cdr3_nt: TGTGCCAGCAGCCAACCCGGGACAGGGGCCAACTATGGCTACACCTTC; cdr3_aa: CASSQPGTGANYGYTF
clone_size: .; d_call: TRBD2; v_call: TRBV11-2; j_call: TRBJ2-3; cdr3_length: 17; cdr3_nt: TGTGCCAGCAGCTTAGGGGTGGCTAGCGGAGGCACAGATACGCAGTATTTT; cdr3_aa: CASSLGVASGGTDTQYF
clone_size: .; d_call: TRBD1; v_call: TRBV7-3; j_call: TRBJ2-3; cdr3_length: 15; cdr3_nt: TGTGCCAGCAGCTTAATGGGACAGACCACAGATACGCAGTATTTT; cdr3_aa: CASSLMGQTTDTQYF
clone_size: .; d_call: .; v_call: TRBV5-6; j_call: TRBJ1-1; cdr3_length: 15; cdr3_nt: TGTGCCAGCAGCTTGGTGACGTTACGGGACACTGAAGCTTTCTTT; cdr3_aa: CASSLVTLRDTEAFF
clone_size: .; d_call: .; v_call: TRBV2; j_call: TRBJ1-5; cdr3_length: 13; cdr3_nt: TGTGCCAGCAATAAAGTGGCGGAACAGCCCCAGCATTTT; cdr3_aa: CASNKVAEQPQHF
clone_size: .; d_call: .; v_call: TRBV18; j_call: TRBJ1-1; cdr3_length: 16; cdr3_nt: TGTGCCAGCTCACCACTTAATAACAGGGTATACACTGAAGCTTTCTTT; cdr3_aa: CASSPLNNRVYTEAFF
clone_size: .; d_call: TRBD2; v_call: TRBV11-3; j_call: TRBJ2-3; cdr3_length: 12; cdr3_nt: TGTGCCAGCAGTCCCGGGGGGGATACGCAGTATTTT; cdr3_aa: CASSPGGDTQYF
clone_size: once; d_call: .; v_call: TRBV7-9; j_call: TRBJ1-2; cdr3_length: 15; cdr3_nt: TGTGCCAGCAGCCCACAATCTCAAGCTAACTATGGCTACACCTTC; cdr3_aa: CASSPQSQANYGYTF
clone_size: many; d_call: .; v_call: TRBV27; j_call: TRBJ1-5; cdr3_length: 17; cdr3_nt: TGTGCCAGCAGTCCTAAAAAGACAGGAAATAGCAATCAGCCCCAGCATTTT; cdr3_aa: CASSPKKTGNSNQPQHF
clone_size: .; d_call: .; v_call: TRBV18; j_call: TRBJ1-2; cdr3_length: 15; cdr3_nt: TGTGCCAGCTCACCACCCTCTCGGGGAGACTATGGCTACACCTTC; cdr3_aa: CASSPPSRGDYGYTF
clone_size: .; d_call: .; v_call: TRBV10-2; j_call: TRBJ2-5; cdr3_length: 15; cdr3_nt: TGCGCCAGCAGTGAGTCGAGGACAGAAGGCCGGACCCAGTACTTC; cdr3_aa: CASSESRTEGRTQYF
clone_size: .; d_call: .; v_call: TRBV11-2; j_call: TRBJ2-7; cdr3_length: 14; cdr3_nt: TGTGCCAGCAGCTCTGTAGACAGCAGCTACGAGCAGTACTTC; cdr3_aa: CASSSVDSSYEQYF
clone_size: .; d_call: .; v_call: TRBV2; j_call: TRBJ2-3; cdr3_length: 13; cdr3_nt: TGTGCCAGCAGAGGGGGGGGAATAGATACGCAGTATTTT; cdr3_aa: CASRGGGIDTQYF
clone_size: .; d_call: TRBD2; v_call: TRBV6-2/TRBV6-3; j_call: TRBJ2-1; cdr3_length: 15; cdr3_nt: TGTGCCAGCAGTCTAGCGGGAGGCCCCTACAATGAGCAGTTCTTC; cdr3_aa: CASSLAGGPYNEQFF
clone_size: .; d_call: TRBD2; v_call: TRBV9; j_call: TRBJ2-1; cdr3_length: 17; cdr3_nt: TGTGCCAGCAGCGCCGGTGGGGCCAGCGGGAGTTCGGGGGTGCAGTTCTTC; cdr3_aa: CASSAGGASGSSGVQFF
clone_size: .; d_call: .; v_call: TRBV25-1; j_call: TRBJ2-4; cdr3_length: 12; cdr3_nt: TGTGCCAGCAGTGATTGGGGCAACATTCAGTACTTC; cdr3_aa: CASSDWGNIQYF
clone_size: .; d_call: .; v_call: TRBV5-6; j_call: TRBJ2-7; cdr3_length: 12; cdr3_nt: TGTGCCAGCAAGGGACGGAGGGGCGAGCAGTACTTC; cdr3_aa: CASKGRRGEQYF
clone_size: .; d_call: .; v_call: TRBV10-3; j_call: TRBJ2-2; cdr3_length: 14; cdr3_nt: TGTGCCATCAGTGAGTCTACAGGGATCGGGGAGCTGTTTTTT; cdr3_aa: CAISESTGIGELFF
clone_size: few; d_call: TRBD2; v_call: TRBV14; j_call: TRBJ2-1; cdr3_length: 16; cdr3_nt: TGTGCCAGCAGCCCAACTAGCGGGGCTTTCTACAATGAGCAGTTCTTC; cdr3_aa: CASSPTSGAFYNEQFF
clone_size: .; d_call: TRBD2; v_call: TRBV15; j_call: TRBJ2-3; cdr3_length: 16; cdr3_nt: TGTGCCACCAGCTTGCCTAGCGGGCCTAGCACAGATACGCAGTATTTT; cdr3_aa: CATSLPSGPSTDTQYF
clone_size: .; d_call: TRBD2; v_call: TRBV5-1; j_call: TRBJ2-1; cdr3_length: 15; cdr3_nt: TGCGCCACGACCCCGGCTAGCGGGGGTTTAGCTGAGCAGTTCTTC; cdr3_aa: CATTPASGGLAEQFF
clone_size: .; d_call: .; v_call: TRBV27; j_call: TRBJ2-2; cdr3_length: 17; cdr3_nt: TGTGCCAGCAGACCTTTCCCGACAGGCGCGAACACCGGGGAGCTGTTTTTT; cdr3_aa: CASRPFPTGANTGELFF
clone_size: .; d_call: .; v_call: TRBV6-5; j_call: TRBJ1-1; cdr3_length: 13; cdr3_nt: TGTGCCAGCAGAGTTGACTACCTCAACGGAGCTTTCTTT; cdr3_aa: CASRVDYLNGAFF
clone_size: many; d_call: .; v_call: TRBV4-1; j_call: TRBJ2-7; cdr3_length: 14; cdr3_nt: TGCGCCAGCAGCCAGCGATCCGGTGATGGCGAGCAGTACTTC; cdr3_aa: CASSQRSGDGEQYF
clone_size: .; d_call: TRBD2; v_call: TRBV25-1; j_call: TRBJ2-1; cdr3_length: 14; cdr3_nt: TGTGCCAGCGGACTAGCGGGGGAAAACAATGAGCAGTTCTTC; cdr3_aa: CASGLAGENNEQFF
clone_size: once; d_call: .; v_call: TRBV11-2; j_call: TRBJ1-2; cdr3_length: 12; cdr3_nt: TGTGCCAGCAGCTCGATACCCAGGGAACCCACCTTC; cdr3_aa: CASSSIPREPTF
clone_size: once; d_call: TRBD1; v_call: TRBV24-1; j_call: TRBJ2-7; cdr3_length: 14; cdr3_nt: TGTGCCACCAGTGGCAGGGGGCTAGGGGACGAGCAGTACTTC; cdr3_aa: CATSGRGLGDEQYF
clone_size: .; d_call: TRBD2; v_call: TRBV24-1; j_call: TRBJ2-1; cdr3_length: 15; cdr3_nt: TGTGCCACCAGTGACCCTGGACTAGTCACTGTTGAGCAGTTCTTC; cdr3_aa: CATSDPGLVTVEQFF
clone_size: .; d_call: .; v_call: TRBV19; j_call: TRBJ2-3; cdr3_length: 14; cdr3_nt: TGTGCCAGTAGTATGCCGCCCCATTTGAGTCCGCAGTATTTT; cdr3_aa: CASSMPPHLSPQYF
clone_size: .; d_call: TRBD1; v_call: TRBV28; j_call: TRBJ1-2; cdr3_length: 14; cdr3_nt: TGTGCCAGCAGCTCGGGACAGGTTATCGGTGGCTACACCTTC; cdr3_aa: CASSSGQVIGGYTF
clone_size: once; d_call: .; v_call: TRBV14; j_call: TRBJ1-1; cdr3_length: 13; cdr3_nt: TGTGCCAGCAGCCGGCTCATGAACACTGAAGCTTTCTTT; cdr3_aa: CASSRLMNTEAFF
clone_size: once; d_call: TRBD2; v_call: TRBV12-5; j_call: TRBJ2-3; cdr3_length: 17; cdr3_nt: TGTGCTAGTGGTACGACGACTAGCGGGAGGTCAGGGGATACGCAGTATTTT; cdr3_aa: CASGTTTSGRSGDTQYF